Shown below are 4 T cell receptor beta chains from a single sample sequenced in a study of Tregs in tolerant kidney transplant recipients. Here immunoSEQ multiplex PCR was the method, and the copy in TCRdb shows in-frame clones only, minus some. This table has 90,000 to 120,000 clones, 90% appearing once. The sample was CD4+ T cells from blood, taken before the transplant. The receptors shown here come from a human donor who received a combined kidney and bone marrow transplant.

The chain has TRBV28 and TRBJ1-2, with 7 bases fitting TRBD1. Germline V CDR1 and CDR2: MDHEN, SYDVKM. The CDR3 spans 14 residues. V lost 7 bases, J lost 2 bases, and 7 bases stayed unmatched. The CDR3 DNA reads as TGTGCCAGCACCTACGGAGGGGGCAACTATGGCTACACCTTC. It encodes CASTYGGGNYGYTF.

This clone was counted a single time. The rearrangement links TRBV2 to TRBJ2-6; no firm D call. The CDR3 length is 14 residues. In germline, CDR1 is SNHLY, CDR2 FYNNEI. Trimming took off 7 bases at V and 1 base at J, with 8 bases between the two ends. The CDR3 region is CASKRGSGANVLTF. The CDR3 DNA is TGTGCCAGCAAGAGAGGATCTGGGGCCAACGTCCTGACTTTC.

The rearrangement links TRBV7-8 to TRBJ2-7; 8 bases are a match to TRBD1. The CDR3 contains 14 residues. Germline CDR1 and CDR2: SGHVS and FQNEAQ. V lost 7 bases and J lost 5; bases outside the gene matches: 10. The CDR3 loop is CASIQGAVGHEQYF. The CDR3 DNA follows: TGTGCCAGCATCCAGGGGGCAGTCGGCCACGAGCAGTACTTC. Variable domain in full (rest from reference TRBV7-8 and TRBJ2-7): GAGVSQSPRYKVAKRGQDVALRCDPISGHVSLFWYQQALGQGPEFLTYFQNEAQLDKSGLPSDRFFAERPEGSVSTLKIQRTQQEDSAVYLCASIQGAVGHEQYFGPGTRLTVT.

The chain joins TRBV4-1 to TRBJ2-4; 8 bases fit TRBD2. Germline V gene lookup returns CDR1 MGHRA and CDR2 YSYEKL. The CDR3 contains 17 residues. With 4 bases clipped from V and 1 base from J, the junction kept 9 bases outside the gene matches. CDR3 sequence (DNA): TGCGCCAGCAGCCCAGTCGGGGGGGCGGGTGCCAAAAACATTCAGTACTTC. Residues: CASSPVGGAGAKNIQYF.